The subject of this entry is one T cell receptor (beta chain). Original methodology: Amplification of reference gene primers was used by the study to estimate nucleated cell counts. TCRdb's table, derived via immunoSEQ multiplex PCR, lists solely in-frame clones and lacks some. The D gene and trimming were derived from the DNA, and the V and J assignments and clone size from that table. The sample has around 150,000 clones, approximately 80% seen once. This sample is drawn from a study of blood T cell repertoires in COVID-19. For the study at large: Some COVID-19 samples were acute and others convalescent; all came from the United States, Italy and Spain. From T cells, B-cell-depleted T cells, or PBMCs came the material, which was cDNA or gDNA.

V trimming: 7 bases; J trimming: 8 bases; junction bases outside the gene matches: 7. The CDR3 totals 13 residues. Germline values: CDR1 SQVTM, CDR2 ANQGSEA. Sequencing was performed on PBMCs or T cells enriched from blood (not recorded which). The rearrangement joins TRBV29-1 to TRBJ1-4; 10 bases are shared with TRBD1. The receptor was derived from a man aged 35 to 55 who had recovered from COVID-19. The CDR3 bases are TGCAGCGCTGACAGGGGGCGTGGAGAAAAACTGTTTTTT. Its protein is CSADRGRGEKLFF.